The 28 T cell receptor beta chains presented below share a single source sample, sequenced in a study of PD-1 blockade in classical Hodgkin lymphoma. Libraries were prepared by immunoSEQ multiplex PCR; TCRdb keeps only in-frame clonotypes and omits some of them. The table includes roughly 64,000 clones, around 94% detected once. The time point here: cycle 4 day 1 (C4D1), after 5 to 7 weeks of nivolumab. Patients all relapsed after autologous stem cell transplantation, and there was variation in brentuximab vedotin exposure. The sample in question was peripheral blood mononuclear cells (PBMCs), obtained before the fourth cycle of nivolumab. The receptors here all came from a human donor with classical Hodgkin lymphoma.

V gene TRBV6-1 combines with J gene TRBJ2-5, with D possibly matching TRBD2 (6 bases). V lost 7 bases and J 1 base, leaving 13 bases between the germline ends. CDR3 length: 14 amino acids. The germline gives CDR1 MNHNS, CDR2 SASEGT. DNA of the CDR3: TGTGCCAGCACTCGGACTATAATCCAAGAGACCCAGTACTTC. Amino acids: CASTRTIIQETQYF.

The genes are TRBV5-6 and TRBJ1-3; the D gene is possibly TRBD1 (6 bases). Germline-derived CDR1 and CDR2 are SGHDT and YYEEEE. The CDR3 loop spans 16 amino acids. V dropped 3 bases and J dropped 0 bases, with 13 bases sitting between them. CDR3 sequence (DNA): TGTGCCAGCAGCTCCCCCGGGGACAACTCTGGAAACACCATATATTTT. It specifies CASSSPGDNSGNTIYF.

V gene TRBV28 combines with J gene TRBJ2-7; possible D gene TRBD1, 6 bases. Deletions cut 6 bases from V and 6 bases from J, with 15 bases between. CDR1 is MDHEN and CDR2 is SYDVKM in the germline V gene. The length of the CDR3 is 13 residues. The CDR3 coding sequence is TGTGCCAGCAGCCAGGCAGGGGTCGGCGAGCAGTACTTC. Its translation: CASSQAGVGEQYF. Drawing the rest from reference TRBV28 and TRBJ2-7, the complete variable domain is DVKVTQSSRYLVKRTGEKVFLECVQDMDHENMFWYRQDPGLGLRLIYFSYDVKMKEKGDIPEGYSVSREKKERFSLILESASTNQTSMYLCASSQAGVGEQYFGPGTRLTVT.

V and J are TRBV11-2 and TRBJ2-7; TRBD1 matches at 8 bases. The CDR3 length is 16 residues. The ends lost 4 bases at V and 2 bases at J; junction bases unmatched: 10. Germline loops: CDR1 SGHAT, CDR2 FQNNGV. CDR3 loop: CASSSDRGGRTYEQYF. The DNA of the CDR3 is TGTGCCAGCAGCTCCGACAGGGGAGGTAGAACCTACGAGCAGTACTTC.

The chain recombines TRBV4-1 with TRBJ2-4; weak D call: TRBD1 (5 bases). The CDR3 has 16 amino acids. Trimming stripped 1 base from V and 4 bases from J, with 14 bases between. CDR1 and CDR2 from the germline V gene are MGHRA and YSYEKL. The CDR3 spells CASSQGVGATKNIQYF. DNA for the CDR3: TGCGCCAGCAGCCAAGGGGTTGGGGCTACTAAAAACATTCAGTACTTC.

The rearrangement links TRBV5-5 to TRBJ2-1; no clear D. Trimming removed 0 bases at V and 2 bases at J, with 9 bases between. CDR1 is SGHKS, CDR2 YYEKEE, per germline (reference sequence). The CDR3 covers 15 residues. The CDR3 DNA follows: TGTGCCAGCAGCTTGGATATACCACCCTACAATGAGCAGTTCTTC. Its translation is CASSLDIPPYNEQFF.

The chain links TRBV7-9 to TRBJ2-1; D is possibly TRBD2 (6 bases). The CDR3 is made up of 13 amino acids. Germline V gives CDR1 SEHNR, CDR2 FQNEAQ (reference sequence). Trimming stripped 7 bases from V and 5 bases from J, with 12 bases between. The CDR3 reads CASTDPGDNEQFF. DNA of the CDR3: TGTGCCAGCACCGACCCGGGGGACAATGAGCAGTTCTTC.

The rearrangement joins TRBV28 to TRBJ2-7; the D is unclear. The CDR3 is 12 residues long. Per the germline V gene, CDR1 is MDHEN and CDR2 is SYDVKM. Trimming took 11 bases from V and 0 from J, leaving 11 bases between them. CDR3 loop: CASVADSYEQYF. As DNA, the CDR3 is TGTGCCTCGGTAGCTGACTCCTACGAGCAGTACTTC.

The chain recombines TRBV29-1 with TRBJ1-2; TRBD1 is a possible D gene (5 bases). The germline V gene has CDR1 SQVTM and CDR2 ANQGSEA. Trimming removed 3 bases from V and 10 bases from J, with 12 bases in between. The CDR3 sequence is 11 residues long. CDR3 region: CSVDRVIDYTF. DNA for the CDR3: TGCAGCGTTGACAGGGTCATTGACTACACCTTC.

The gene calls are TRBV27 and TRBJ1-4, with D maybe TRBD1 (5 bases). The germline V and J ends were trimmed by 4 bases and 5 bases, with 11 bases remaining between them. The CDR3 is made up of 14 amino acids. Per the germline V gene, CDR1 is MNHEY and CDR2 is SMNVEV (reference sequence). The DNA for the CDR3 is TGTGCCAGCAGTTCTATCCGGGGCAATGAAAAACTGTTTTTT. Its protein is CASSSIRGNEKLFF.

CDR3 sequence reads: CASSQEADGYNEQFF. Written as DNA, the CDR3 is TGTGCCAGCAGCCAAGAGGCCGACGGGTACAATGAGCAGTTCTTC. The V and J genes are TRBV4-2 and TRBJ2-1; D unresolved. Germline loops: CDR1 LGHNA, CDR2 YNFKEQ. V was pared by 0 bases and J by 4 bases, with 10 bases between. The CDR3 is 15 amino acids.

CDR3 DNA sequence: TGTGCCAGCAGCGACGAAGGGACTTTCCGGAGCTCCTACAATGAGCAGTTCTTC. This codes for CASSDEGTFRSSYNEQFF. The chain joins TRBV5-8 to TRBJ2-1; tentative D call: TRBD2 (6 bases). The germline V and J ends were trimmed by 4 bases and 0 bases, with 20 bases remaining between them. Germline CDR1 is SGHTS and CDR2 is YDEGEE. The CDR3 loop spans 18 amino acids. The whole variable domain, remainder taken from reference TRBV5-8 and TRBJ2-1, is EAGVTQSPTHLIKTRGQQATLRCSPISGHTSVYWYQQALGLGLQFLLWYDEGEERNRGNFPPRFSGRQFPNYSSELNVNALELEDSALYLCASSDEGTFRSSYNEQFFGPGTRLTVL.

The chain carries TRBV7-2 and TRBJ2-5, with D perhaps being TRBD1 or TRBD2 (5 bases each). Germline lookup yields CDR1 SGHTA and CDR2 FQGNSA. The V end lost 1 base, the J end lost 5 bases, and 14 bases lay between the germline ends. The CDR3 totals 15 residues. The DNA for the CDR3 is TGTGCCAGCAGCTTAGTGGGCAGGGAGTTCGAGACCCAGTACTTC. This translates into CASSLVGREFETQYF.

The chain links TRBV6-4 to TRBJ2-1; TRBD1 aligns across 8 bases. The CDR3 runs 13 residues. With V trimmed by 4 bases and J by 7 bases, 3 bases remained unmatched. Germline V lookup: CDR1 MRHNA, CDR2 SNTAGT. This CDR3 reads CASSGTGMNEQFF. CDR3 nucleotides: TGTGCCAGCAGTGGGACAGGGATGAATGAGCAGTTCTTC.

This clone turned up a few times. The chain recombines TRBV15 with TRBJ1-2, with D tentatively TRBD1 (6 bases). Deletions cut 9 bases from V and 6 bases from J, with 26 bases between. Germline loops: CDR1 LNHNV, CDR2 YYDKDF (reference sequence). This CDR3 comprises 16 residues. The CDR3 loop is CATRGPVRGPRDGYTF. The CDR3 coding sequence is TGTGCCACTAGGGGACCGGTTCGGGGGCCCCGGGATGGCTACACCTTC.

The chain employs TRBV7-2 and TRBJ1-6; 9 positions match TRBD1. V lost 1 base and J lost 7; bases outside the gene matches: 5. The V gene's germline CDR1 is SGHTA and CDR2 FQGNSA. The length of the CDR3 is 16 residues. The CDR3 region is CASSLGGGTGNSPLHF. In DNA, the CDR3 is TGTGCCAGCAGCTTAGGGGGCGGGACAGGGAATTCACCCCTCCACTTT.

The CDR3 here is CASRLLTESYTF. The CDR3 DNA sequence: TGTGCCAGCCGACTCCTGACGGAAAGCTACACCTTC. The chain is built from TRBV2 and TRBJ1-2; D is unresolved. The CDR3 sequence is 12 residues long. Trimming pared 8 bases from V and 9 bases from J, leaving 16 bases between. CDR1 and CDR2 (germline): SNHLY, FYNNEI.

The CDR3 DNA reads TGCAGCGTTATAGGGGTCCGGACTGAAGCTTTCTTT. This gives the protein CSVIGVRTEAFF. V gene TRBV29-1 combines with J gene TRBJ1-1; tentatively, D is TRBD1 (5 bases). Trimming removed 5 bases at V and 5 bases at J, with 12 bases between. The CDR3 covers 12 residues. Germline-derived CDR1 and CDR2 are SQVTM and ANQGSEA.

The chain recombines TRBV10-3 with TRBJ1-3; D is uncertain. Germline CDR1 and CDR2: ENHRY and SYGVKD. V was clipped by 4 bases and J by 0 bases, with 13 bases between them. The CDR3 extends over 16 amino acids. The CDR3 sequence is CAISGWTANSGNTIYF. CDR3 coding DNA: TGTGCCATCAGTGGCTGGACGGCCAACTCTGGAAACACCATATATTTT.

The CDR3 here is CASSLASLAAYEQYF. The CDR3, as DNA: TGCGCCAGCAGCTTGGCCTCACTAGCAGCCTACGAGCAGTACTTC. V and J are TRBV5-1 and TRBJ2-7; TRBD2 is a possible D gene (6 bases). Germline CDR1 and CDR2: SGHRS and YFSETQ. V dropped 0 bases and J dropped 2 bases, with 12 bases sitting between them. The CDR3 has 15 residues.

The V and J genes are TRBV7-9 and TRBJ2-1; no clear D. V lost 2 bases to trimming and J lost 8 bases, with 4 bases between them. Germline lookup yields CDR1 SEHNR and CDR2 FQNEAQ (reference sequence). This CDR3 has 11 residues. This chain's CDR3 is CASSLSHEQFF. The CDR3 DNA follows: TGTGCCAGCAGCTTAAGTCATGAGCAGTTCTTC.

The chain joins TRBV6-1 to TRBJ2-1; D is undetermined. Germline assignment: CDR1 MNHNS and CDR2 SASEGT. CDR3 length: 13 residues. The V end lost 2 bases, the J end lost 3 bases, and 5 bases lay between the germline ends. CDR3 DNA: TGTGCCAGCAGTGAATTACTCTACAATGAGCAGTTCTTC. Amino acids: CASSELLYNEQFF.

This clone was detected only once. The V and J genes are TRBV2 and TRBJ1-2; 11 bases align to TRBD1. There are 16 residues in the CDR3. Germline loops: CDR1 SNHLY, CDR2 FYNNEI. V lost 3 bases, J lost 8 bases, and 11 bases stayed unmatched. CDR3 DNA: TGTGCCAGCAGTGAGGGGAGGACAGGGGGCTTAGGGGGCTACACCTTC. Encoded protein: CASSEGRTGGLGGYTF.

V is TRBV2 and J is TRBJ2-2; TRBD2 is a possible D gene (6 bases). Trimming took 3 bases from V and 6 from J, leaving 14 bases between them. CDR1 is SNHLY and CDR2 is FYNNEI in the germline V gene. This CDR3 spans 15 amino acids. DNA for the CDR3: TGTGCCAGCAGTGACGGATCGGGAGTAGCCGGGGAGCTGTTTTTT. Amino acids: CASSDGSGVAGELFF. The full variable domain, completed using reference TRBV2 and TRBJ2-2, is EPEVTQTPSHQVTQMGQEVILRCVPISNHLYFYWYRQILGQKVEFLVSFYNNEISEKSEIFDDQFSVERPDGSNFTLKIRSTKLEDSAMYFCASSDGSGVAGELFFGEGSRLTVL.

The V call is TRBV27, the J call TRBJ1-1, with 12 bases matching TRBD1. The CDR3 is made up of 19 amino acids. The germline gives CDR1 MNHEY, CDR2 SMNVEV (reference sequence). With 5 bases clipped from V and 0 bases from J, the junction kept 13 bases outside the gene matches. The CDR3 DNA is TGTGCCAGCAGTGCAACCGGGACAGGGGGCAGTAGGATGAACACTGAAGCTTTCTTT. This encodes CASSATGTGGSRMNTEAFF.

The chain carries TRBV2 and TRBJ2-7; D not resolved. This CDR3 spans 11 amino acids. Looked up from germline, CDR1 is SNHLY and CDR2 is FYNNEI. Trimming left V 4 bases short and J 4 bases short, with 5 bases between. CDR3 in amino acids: CASSAWYEQYF. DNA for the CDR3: TGTGCCAGCAGTGCGTGGTACGAGCAGTACTTC.

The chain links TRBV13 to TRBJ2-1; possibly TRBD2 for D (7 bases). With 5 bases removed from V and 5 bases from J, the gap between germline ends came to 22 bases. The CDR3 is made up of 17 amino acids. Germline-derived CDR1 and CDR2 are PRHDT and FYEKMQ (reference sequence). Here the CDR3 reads CASSTYTGASGNNEQFF. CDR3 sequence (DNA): TGTGCCAGCAGCACATATACGGGGGCTAGCGGAAACAATGAGCAGTTCTTC.

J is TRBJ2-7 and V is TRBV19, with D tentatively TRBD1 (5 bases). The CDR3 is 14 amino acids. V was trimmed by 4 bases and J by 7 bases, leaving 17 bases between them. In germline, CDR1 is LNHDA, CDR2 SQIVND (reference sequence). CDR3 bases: TGTGCCAGTAGTACCGACCCTGGGCCAGGGGAGCAGTACTTC. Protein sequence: CASSTDPGPGEQYF.